Listed below are T cell receptor beta chains from one sample, sequenced in a study of identical twins. TCRdb re-analysed the 5' RACE reads in MiXCR, keeping a single row per CDR3 protein. Of roughly 250,000 distinct CDR3 sequences in the sample, around 15% were seen once. Sequencing used memory (CD45RO+) T cells sorted from blood. All receptors come from a woman younger than 30 in good health. CDR3s include the opening cysteine and the closing phenylalanine or tryptophan. A D gene is named only where the DNA matches it firmly. Where a row states a size, it is once, few, many or the class of an expanded clone; other rows omit it.

cdr3_nt | cdr3_aa | v_call | d_call | j_call | clone_size
TGTGCCAGCAGCTTAGATCTCGTCCAAGAGACCCAGTACTTC | CASSLDLVQETQYF | TRBV11-2 | - | TRBJ2-5 | -
TGTGCCAGCAGCATCCTCCTAGCGGGAGGGCCTGGGACAGATACGCAGTATTTT | CASSILLAGGPGTDTQYF | TRBV11-2 | TRBD2 | TRBJ2-3 | few
TGCAGCGTTGACATGACACAGGGGGCGGGCTATGGCTACACCTTC | CSVDMTQGAGYGYTF | TRBV29-1 | TRBD1 | TRBJ1-2 | many
TGCAGCGTTGTTAGGGGTCAGGATGGCTACACCTTC | CSVVRGQDGYTF | TRBV29-1 | - | TRBJ1-2 | -
TGTGCCAGCAGCGCTTGGAGGGAAAACACCATATATTTT | CASSAWRENTIYF | TRBV9 | - | TRBJ1-3 | few
TGTGCCAGCAGCCCAGGGACAGGGCACGACTATGGCTACACCTTC | CASSPGTGHDYGYTF | TRBV5-4 | TRBD1 | TRBJ1-2 | -
TGCGCCAGCAGCGCGGGACCGATATACGAGCAGTACTTC | CASSAGPIYEQYF | TRBV5-1 | - | TRBJ2-7 | -
TGTGCCAGCAGTGAAATCCTTGCCTCTGGAAACACCATATATTTT | CASSEILASGNTIYF | TRBV2 | - | TRBJ1-3 | few
TGTGCCAGCAGTTCGGGGGGAGGGCCAGATACGCAGTATTTT | CASSSGGGPDTQYF | TRBV12-3/TRBV12-4 | TRBD2 | TRBJ2-3 | many
TGCGCCAGCGAGATGGGCGGGCCCCTGGAAGAGACCCAGTACTTC | CASEMGGPLEETQYF | TRBV5-1 | - | TRBJ2-5 | many
TGCAGTGCTAGCCTCCCGAACAAGCCACAAGAGACCCAGTACTTC | CSASLPNKPQETQYF | TRBV20-1 | - | TRBJ2-5 | few
TGCAGTGCTGGAGTACTGGGACAGCCGATTTTT | CSAGVLGQPIF | TRBV20-1 | TRBD1 | TRBJ1-4 | many
TGCGCCAGCAGCTTGGCCGGGACTAGCGTCTACAATGAGCAGTTCTTC | CASSLAGTSVYNEQFF | TRBV5-1 | TRBD2 | TRBJ2-1 | many
TGTGCCAGTAGGCCAGGGGGCAGGGAGACCCAGTACTTC | CASRPGGRETQYF | TRBV19 | TRBD1 | TRBJ2-5 | -
TGCAGTGCCACCCAGGGCTACACTGAAGCTTTCTTT | CSATQGYTEAFF | TRBV20-1 | - | TRBJ1-1 | many
TGTGCCAGCAGCTTATGGAGTGGGATAAATTCACCCCTCCACTTT | CASSLWSGINSPLHF | TRBV7-2 | - | TRBJ1-6 | -
TGCGCCAGCAGTGAAAATCTCGGGGGGGCTATTGAGCAGTTCTTC | CASSENLGGAIEQFF | TRBV10-1 | TRBD2 | TRBJ2-1 | -
TGTGCCAGCAGCTTTACAACTAGCGGAAACACCGGGGAGCTGTTTTTT | CASSFTTSGNTGELFF | TRBV7-3 | TRBD2 | TRBJ2-2 | -
TGTGCCAGCAGCGCTGGGAAGCGGCGCACCGGGGAGCTGTTTTTT | CASSAGKRRTGELFF | TRBV9 | - | TRBJ2-2 | -
TGCAGTGCTGGGCCGGGCGCCTGGGGGGAGACCCAGTACTTC | CSAGPGAWGETQYF | TRBV20-1 | - | TRBJ2-5 | few
TGCAGTGTTGGCCACGGAGGTGCCGATGAAGCTTTCTTT | CSVGHGGADEAFF | TRBV20-1 | - | TRBJ1-1 | many
TGCGCCAGCAGCCCCGGGGGCCTAGGGTCACCCCTCCACTTT | CASSPGGLGSPLHF | TRBV5-1 | - | TRBJ1-6 | few
TGTGCCAGCAGGGGACAGGGGAGTTCACCCCTCCACTTT | CASRGQGSSPLHF | TRBV2 | TRBD1 | TRBJ1-6 | -
TGTGCCTTCAGTCCCCGACTAGCGGGAGGCCGCACCAGCACAGATACGCAGTATTTT | CAFSPRLAGGRTSTDTQYF | TRBV2 | TRBD2 | TRBJ2-3 | -
TGTGCCAGCAGTTACTTTCCGGGACAACATCTCTCTGGGGCCAACGTCCTGACTTTC | CASSYFPGQHLSGANVLTF | TRBV6-5 | - | TRBJ2-6 | many
TGCAGTGCTAGAGATAGCCGCACAGATACGCAGTATTTT | CSARDSRTDTQYF | TRBV20-1 | - | TRBJ2-3 | many
TGTGCCGCGACGCGGCAGGGTCTATCCCATGAGCAGTTCTTC | CAATRQGLSHEQFF | TRBV7-9 | - | TRBJ2-1 | -
TGTGCCAGCAGTTACGCCCAGCGGGCCCCCACAGATACGCAGTATTTT | CASSYAQRAPTDTQYF | TRBV6-2/TRBV6-3 | - | TRBJ2-3 | many
TGTGCCAGCAGCTTAATGACTAGCGGGCGGGATACGCAGTATTTT | CASSLMTSGRDTQYF | TRBV11-3 | TRBD2 | TRBJ2-3 | few
TGCGCCAGCAGCTTGACAAAAGCGGAGTATGAGCAGTTCTTC | CASSLTKAEYEQFF | TRBV5-1 | - | TRBJ2-1 | -
TGCAGTGCTAGAGCGCCTAGCGGGGAGTCCCAGTACTTC | CSARAPSGESQYF | TRBV20-1 | TRBD2 | TRBJ2-5 | few
TGCGCCAGCAGCTTGGCACTAGCGGGAGAGCCCGGCGGCTACGAGCAGTACTTC | CASSLALAGEPGGYEQYF | TRBV5-1 | TRBD2 | TRBJ2-7 | few
TGTGCCAGCAGTCGCCGCAGTTCGGGGCTAGCGGGGTACAATGAGCAGTTCTTC | CASSRRSSGLAGYNEQFF | TRBV12-3/TRBV12-4 | TRBD2 | TRBJ2-1 | few
TGCGCCAGCACCAGGGGGGGGGACAGCGGTGAAAAACTGTTTTTT | CASTRGGDSGEKLFF | TRBV5-1 | TRBD1 | TRBJ1-4 | many
TGTGCCAGCAGCCAGGGATCGAAGAGTCTGGGACAAGAGACCCAGTACTTC | CASSQGSKSLGQETQYF | TRBV6-1 | - | TRBJ2-5 | -
TGTGCCAGCAGCTTCGGACACTTTGAGTCCGGGGAGCTGTTTTTT | CASSFGHFESGELFF | TRBV5-4 | - | TRBJ2-2 | -
TGTGCCAGCACTCACACGAACGGAAACTATGGCTACACCTTC | CASTHTNGNYGYTF | TRBV12-3/TRBV12-4 | - | TRBJ1-2 | few
TGCAGTGCTAGTGCCTTCGCGGGACTAGCGGGAGAGTTGAGAGAGCAGTACTTC | CSASAFAGLAGELREQYF | TRBV20-1 | TRBD2 | TRBJ2-7 | few
TGCGCCAGCAGCTTTCCCACTGCCGATACGCAGTATTTT | CASSFPTADTQYF | TRBV5-1 | - | TRBJ2-3 | few
TGTGCCAGCAGCTTCGACTTAGAGTTTGTGTTCGGGCAGTACTTC | CASSFDLEFVFGQYF | TRBV7-8 | - | TRBJ2-7 | few
TGCGCCAGCAGCCAAGGATCCAGCGTAACCGGGGAGCTGTTTTTT | CASSQGSSVTGELFF | TRBV4-3 | - | TRBJ2-2 | -
TGTGCCAGCAGCTTAGCGGGGGGCCGCGAGCAGTACTTC | CASSLAGGREQYF | TRBV3-1 | TRBD2 | TRBJ2-7 | many
TGTGCCAGCAGCTTGTCGGTCGGCGGGGAGCTGTTTTTT | CASSLSVGGELFF | TRBV7-2 | - | TRBJ2-2 | -
TGTGCCAGCTCACCACACCATATAGGGCGGACGAACACCGGGGAGCTGTTTTTT | CASSPHHIGRTNTGELFF | TRBV18 | - | TRBJ2-2 | few